Reported below is one T cell receptor (beta chain). The data were obtained in a study of blood T cell repertoires in COVID-19. Study at large: PBMCs, B-cell-depleted T cells, or T cells provided the cDNA or gDNA that made up the material.

Adults between roughly 18 and 95 years of age took part from 24 US areas. Between the trimmed V and J ends, which lost 4 bases and 10 bases, there was a span of 23 bases. Germline values: CDR1 SGHDT, CDR2 YYEEEE. The CDR3 contains 16 residues. Authors' analysis steps: For nucleated cells, counts were estimated from reference gene primer amplification. The assay was immunoSEQ multiplex PCR, and TCRdb's table has in-frame clones only and misses some. The DNA gave D and trimming, while V, J and clone size come from that table. The sample carries almost 400,000 clones, around 87% recorded once. The sample comprised PBMCs or T cells enriched from blood (not recorded which). This TCR came from a woman in her 30s with acute COVID-19. The rearrangement links TRBV5-6 to TRBJ1-4, with D perhaps TRBD1 (5 bases). The CDR3 loop reads CASSDATGLNIGKLFF. The DNA for the CDR3 is TGTGCCAGCAGCGATGCAACGGGACTTAACATCGGAAAACTGTTTTTT.